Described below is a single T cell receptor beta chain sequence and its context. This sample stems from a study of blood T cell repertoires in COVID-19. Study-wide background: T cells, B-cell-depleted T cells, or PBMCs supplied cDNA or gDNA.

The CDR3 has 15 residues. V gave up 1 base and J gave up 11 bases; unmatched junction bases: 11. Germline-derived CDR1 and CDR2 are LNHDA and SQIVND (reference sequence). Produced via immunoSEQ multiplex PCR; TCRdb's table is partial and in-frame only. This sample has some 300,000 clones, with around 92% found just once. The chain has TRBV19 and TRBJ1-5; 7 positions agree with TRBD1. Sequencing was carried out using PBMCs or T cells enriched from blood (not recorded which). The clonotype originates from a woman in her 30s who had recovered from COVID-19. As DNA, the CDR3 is TGTGCCAGTAGTATAGGAGGGGGCGCGGGATGGGCCCAGCATTTT. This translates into CASSIGGGAGWAQHF.